The entry below describes one T cell receptor beta chain. What this receptor recognizes is not known. The input lacks base qualities; no much larger clone sits a single base away. The CDR3 regions of human TCRbeta chains were subjected to immunosequencing. The published analysis was carried out like this. TCRs in the repertoires were matched against a reference library of SARS-CoV-2-specific TCRs that had been generated with the MIRA antigen-specificity platform. Breadth was defined as the fraction of unique TCRs that were SARS-CoV-2-associated, and depth was defined as the fraction of total T cells that were SARS-CoV-2-associated. Using the MIRA data, each spike-specific TCR was mapped to the spike region that the TCR reacts to and placed in a CD4 or CD8 class. Log10-transformed breadth and depth values were compared by one-way ANOVA with Sidak's multiple comparisons tests. Drawn from immuneACCESS, this table holds only the in-frame rearrangements with V and J called that TCRdb kept. Clones are partly lost; checked studies trace under half to an unresolved V gene and leave the rest unexplained. The DNA gave D and trimming, while V, J and clone size come from that table. In this sample the table shows 90,000 to 120,000 clones, around 90% of which occur a single time. The ten top clones hold 3.5% to 4.5% of the sample.

This sample is drawn from a study of T cell responses to AZD1222 COVID-19 vaccine (dated by TCRdb to 2020 to 2022). Background for the entire study: Because spike-specific TCR depth and breadth did not differ between the two schedules, AZD1222 recipients who got a second dose at roughly 4 weeks were pooled with those who got a second dose at roughly 12 weeks. A total of 233 trial participants underwent TCR sequencing, of whom about 210 had received two doses of AZD1222 and about 25 had received two doses of the MenACWY control vaccine. Trial participants were enrolled by age into subgroups of 18-55, 56-69 and 70-plus years, and about 150, 27 and 61 TCR-sequenced participants, respectively, were included in these subgroups.

Counted from cysteine to phenylalanine, this CDR3 has 16 amino acids. Only CDR3 DNA remains: 48 bases, in frame from the first base. Germline trimming: 3 bases from V, 2 bases from J; junction bases outside gene matches: 7. The CDR1 and CDR2 encoded by the germline V gene are SGDLS and YYNGEE. Study-level results and caveats: The 56-69-year group was small, and its depth increase did not reach significance, likely because of low power. Vaccine-associated CD4 TCRs spanned the whole spike protein, with dominant responses in regions 160-218 and 743-854. After two AZD1222 doses, spike-specific TCR breadth and depth were significantly higher than at day 0 and than in MenACWY recipients. Conclusions about previously exposed vaccinees are limited, since just five to seven AZD1222 recipients were seropositive for SARS-CoV-2 at baseline. Because no samples from the day 14 peak response were available, repertoires could be characterized only after the peak T cell response. Reportedly, close to half of the unique spike-specific TCRs recognized epitopes lying outside the regions that are mutated in the B.1.351 and B.1.1.7 variants. Participants were mostly white British, with more females than males. The authors suggested clonal diversity may have been underestimated.

The time point label corresponds to: baseline before first vaccination. Vaccinee samples were obtained from the UK trials COV001 and COV002, which included a single-blind randomized controlled phase 2/3 trial of AZD1222 (ChAdOx1 nCoV-19) in healthy adults. Trial participant PBMC samples were collected at day 0 and day 28 after the second dose for TCRbeta chain sequencing. The sequence derives from an adult in good health. Here the sequenced sample was peripheral blood, taken on day 0 of AZD1222 vaccination. This receptor chain uses TRBV9 and TRBJ2-5, with 10 middle bases fitting TRBD1. This receptor has the CDR3 CASSARQGAWQETQYF. The DNA is TGTGCCAGCAGCGCGCGACAGGGGGCTTGGCAAGAGACCCAGTACTTC. The full variable domain, completed from the reference TRBV9 and TRBJ2-5 proteins outside the CDR3, reads DSGVTQTPKHLITATGQRVTLRCSPRSGDLSVYWYQQSLDQGLQFLIQYYNGEERAKGNILERFSAQQFPDLHSELNLSSLELGDSALYFCASSARQGAWQETQYFGPGTRLLVL.